This T cell receptor beta chain originates from a study of T-cell reconstitution after alpha-beta-depleted transplantation in children. Overall study results and limits: Diversity and T-cell counts at one year after transplant derived mostly from new T cells. Where some patients showed high TCRbeta diversity at day 60, it came from recipient T cells and thymic progenitors that had survived. There were reportedly several hundred expanded graft clones from which alpha-beta T cells came about two months after transplant.

The sample holds many counts of this clonotype. Its antigen is undetermined. This CDR3 comprises 14 residues. V was pared by 4 bases and J by 1 base, with 10 bases between. The germline V gene encodes CDR1 KGHSH and CDR2 LQKENI. As it was prepared, the TCRbeta library received unique molecular identifiers. MiXCR, run by TCRdb on the PCR reads, gives a single entry per CDR3 protein. Of about 470,000 distinct CDR3 sequences listed, roughly two fifths are singletons. The chain has TRBV18 and TRBJ2-5, with D possibly being TRBD2 (5 bases). The source was PBMCs, collected before TCRalphabeta/CD19-depleted stem cell transplant. The sequence was obtained from a girl aged 2-10 years with aplastic anemia, due to receive a stem cell transplant. The CDR3 is CASSLTTSQETQYF. The CDR3, as DNA: TGTGCCAGCTCACTGACTACAAGCCAAGAGACCCAGTACTTC.